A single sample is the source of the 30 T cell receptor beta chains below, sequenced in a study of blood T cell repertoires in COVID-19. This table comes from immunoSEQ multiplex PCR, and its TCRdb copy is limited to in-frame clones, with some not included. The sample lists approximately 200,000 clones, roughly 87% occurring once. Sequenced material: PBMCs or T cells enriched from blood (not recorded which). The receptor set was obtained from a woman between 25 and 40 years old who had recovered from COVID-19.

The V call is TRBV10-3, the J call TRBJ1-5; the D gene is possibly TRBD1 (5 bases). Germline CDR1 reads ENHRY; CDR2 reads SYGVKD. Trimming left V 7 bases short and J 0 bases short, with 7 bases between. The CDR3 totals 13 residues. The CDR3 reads CAIKGDSNQPQHF. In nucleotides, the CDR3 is TGTGCCATCAAAGGGGATAGCAATCAGCCCCAGCATTTT.

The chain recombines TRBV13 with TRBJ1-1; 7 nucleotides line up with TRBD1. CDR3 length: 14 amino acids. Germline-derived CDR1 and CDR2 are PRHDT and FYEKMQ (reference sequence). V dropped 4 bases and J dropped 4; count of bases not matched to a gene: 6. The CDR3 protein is CASSYRGGFTEAFF. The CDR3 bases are TGTGCCAGCAGCTACAGGGGAGGTTTCACTGAAGCTTTCTTT.

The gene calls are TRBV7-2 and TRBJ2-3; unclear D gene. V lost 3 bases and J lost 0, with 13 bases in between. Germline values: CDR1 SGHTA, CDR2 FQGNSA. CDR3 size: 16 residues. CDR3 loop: CASSFYDIASTDTQYF. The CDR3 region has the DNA TGTGCCAGCAGCTTCTACGACATCGCTAGCACAGATACGCAGTATTTT.

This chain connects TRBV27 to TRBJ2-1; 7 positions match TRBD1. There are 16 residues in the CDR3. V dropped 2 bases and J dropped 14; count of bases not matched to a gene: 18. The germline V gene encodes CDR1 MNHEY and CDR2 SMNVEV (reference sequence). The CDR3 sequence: CASSLSRQGTRNSEFF. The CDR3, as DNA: TGTGCCAGCAGTTTAAGCCGACAGGGAACCAGAAACTCAGAGTTCTTC.

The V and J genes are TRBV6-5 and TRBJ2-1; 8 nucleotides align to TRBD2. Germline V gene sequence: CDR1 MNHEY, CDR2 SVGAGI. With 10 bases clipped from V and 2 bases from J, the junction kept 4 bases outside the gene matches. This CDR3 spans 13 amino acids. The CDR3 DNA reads TGTGCCACTCGGGGGGGAGCCTACAATGAGCAGTTCTTC. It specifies CATRGGAYNEQFF.

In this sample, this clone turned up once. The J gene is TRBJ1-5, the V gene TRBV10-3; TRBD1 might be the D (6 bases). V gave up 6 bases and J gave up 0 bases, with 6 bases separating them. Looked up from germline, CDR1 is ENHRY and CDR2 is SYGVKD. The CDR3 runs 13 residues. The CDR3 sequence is CAISRGSNQPQHF. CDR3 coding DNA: TGTGCCATCAGCAGGGGTAGCAATCAGCCCCAGCATTTT.

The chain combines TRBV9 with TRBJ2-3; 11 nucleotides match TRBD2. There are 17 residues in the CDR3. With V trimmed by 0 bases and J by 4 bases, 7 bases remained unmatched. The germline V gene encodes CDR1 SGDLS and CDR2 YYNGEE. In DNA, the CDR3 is TGTGCCAGCAGCGTAGTTAGCGGGAGGGCCAGCCCAGATACGCAGTATTTT. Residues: CASSVVSGRASPDTQYF.

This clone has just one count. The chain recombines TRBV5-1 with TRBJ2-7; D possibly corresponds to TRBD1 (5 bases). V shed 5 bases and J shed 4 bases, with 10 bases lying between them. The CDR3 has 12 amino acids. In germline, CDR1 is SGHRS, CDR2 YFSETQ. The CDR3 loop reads CASRLTEYEQYF. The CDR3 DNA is TGCGCCAGCAGACTGACAGAGTACGAGCAGTACTTC.

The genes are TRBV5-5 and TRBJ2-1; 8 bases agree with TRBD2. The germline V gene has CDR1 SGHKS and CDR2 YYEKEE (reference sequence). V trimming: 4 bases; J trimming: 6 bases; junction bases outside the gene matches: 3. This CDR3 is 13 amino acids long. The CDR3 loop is CASSPGGANEQFF. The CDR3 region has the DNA TGTGCCAGCAGCCCGGGGGGGGCCAATGAGCAGTTCTTC. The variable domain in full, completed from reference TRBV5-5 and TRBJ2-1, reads DAGVTQSPTHLIKTRGQQVTLRCSPISGHKSVSWYQQVLGQGPQFIFQYYEKEERGRGNFPDRFSARQFPNYSSELNVNALLLGDSALYLCASSPGGANEQFFGPGTRLTVL.

CDR3: CSAGSAGLATNEKLFF. The CDR3 coding sequence is TGCAGCGCCGGGTCCGCAGGGCTTGCAACTAATGAAAAACTGTTTTTT. The chain links TRBV29-1 to TRBJ1-4, with D possibly TRBD1 on 5 matching bases. Trimming took off 7 bases at V and 0 bases at J, with 18 bases between the two ends. Germline V CDR1 and CDR2: SQVTM, ANQGSEA. This CDR3 comprises 16 residues. The whole variable domain, filled in from reference TRBV29-1 and TRBJ1-4, reads SAVISQKPSRDICQRGTSLTIQCQVDSQVTMMFWYRQQPGQSLTLIATANQGSEATYESGFVIDKFPISRPNLTFSTLTVSNMSPEDSSIYLCSAGSAGLATNEKLFFGSGTQLSVL.

CDR3 residues: CASSISGDFYEQYF. The CDR3 region has the DNA TGTGCCAGTAGTATTTCGGGGGATTTCTACGAGCAGTACTTC. The J gene is TRBJ2-7, the V gene TRBV19, with D perhaps matching TRBD2 (6 bases). Germline values: CDR1 LNHDA, CDR2 SQIVND (reference sequence). V was shortened by 3 bases and J by 3 bases, with 12 bases between the two germline ends. The CDR3 length is 14 residues.

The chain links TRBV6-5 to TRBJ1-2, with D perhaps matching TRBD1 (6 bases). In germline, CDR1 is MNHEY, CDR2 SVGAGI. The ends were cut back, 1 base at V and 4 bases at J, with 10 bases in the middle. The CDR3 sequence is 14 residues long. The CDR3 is CASSYLDRSYGYTF. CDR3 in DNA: TGTGCCAGCAGTTACTTGGACAGATCCTATGGCTACACCTTC.

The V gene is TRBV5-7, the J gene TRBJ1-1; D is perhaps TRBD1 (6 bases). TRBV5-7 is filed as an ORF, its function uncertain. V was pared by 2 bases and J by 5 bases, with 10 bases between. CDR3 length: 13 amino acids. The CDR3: CASSFNRDTEAFF. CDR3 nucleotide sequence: TGTGCCAGCAGCTTTAACAGGGATACTGAAGCTTTCTTT.

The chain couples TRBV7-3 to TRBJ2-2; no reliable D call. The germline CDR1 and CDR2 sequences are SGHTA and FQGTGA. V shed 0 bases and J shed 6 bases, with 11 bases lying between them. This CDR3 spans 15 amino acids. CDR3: CASSLTTVGPGELFF. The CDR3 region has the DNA TGTGCCAGCAGCTTAACAACCGTTGGGCCCGGGGAGCTGTTTTTT.

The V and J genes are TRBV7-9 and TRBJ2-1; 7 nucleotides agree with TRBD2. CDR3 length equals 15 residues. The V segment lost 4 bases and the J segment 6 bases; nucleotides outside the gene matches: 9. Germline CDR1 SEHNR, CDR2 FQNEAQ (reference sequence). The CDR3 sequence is CASSSWTRTSNEQFF. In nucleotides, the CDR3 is TGTGCCAGCAGCTCGTGGACTAGAACCAGCAATGAGCAGTTCTTC.

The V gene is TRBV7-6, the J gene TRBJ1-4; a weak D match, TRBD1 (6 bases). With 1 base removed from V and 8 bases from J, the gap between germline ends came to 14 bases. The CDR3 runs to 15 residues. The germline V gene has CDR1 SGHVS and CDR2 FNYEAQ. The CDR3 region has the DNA TGTGCCAGCAGCTTAGAAACAGGGTGGGGGGAAAAACTGTTTTTT. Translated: CASSLETGWGEKLFF.

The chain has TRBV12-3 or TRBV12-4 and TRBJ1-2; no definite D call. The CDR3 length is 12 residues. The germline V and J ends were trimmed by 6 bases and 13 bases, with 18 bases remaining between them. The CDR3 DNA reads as TGTGCCAGCAGGACTTCGGACGGCGGGTTCACCTTC. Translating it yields CASRTSDGGFTF.

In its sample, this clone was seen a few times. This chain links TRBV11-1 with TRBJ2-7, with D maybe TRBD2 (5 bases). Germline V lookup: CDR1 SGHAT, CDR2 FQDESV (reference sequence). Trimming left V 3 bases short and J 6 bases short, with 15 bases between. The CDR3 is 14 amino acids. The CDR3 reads CASSFQLLGGEQYF. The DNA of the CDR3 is TGTGCCAGCAGCTTTCAGTTGCTAGGAGGCGAGCAGTACTTC.

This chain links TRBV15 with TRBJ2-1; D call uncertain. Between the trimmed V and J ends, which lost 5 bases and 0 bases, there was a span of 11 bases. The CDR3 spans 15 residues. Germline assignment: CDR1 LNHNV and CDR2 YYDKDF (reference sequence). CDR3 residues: CATSARGSSYNEQFF. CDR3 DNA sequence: TGTGCCACCAGCGCCCGCGGTAGCTCCTACAATGAGCAGTTCTTC.

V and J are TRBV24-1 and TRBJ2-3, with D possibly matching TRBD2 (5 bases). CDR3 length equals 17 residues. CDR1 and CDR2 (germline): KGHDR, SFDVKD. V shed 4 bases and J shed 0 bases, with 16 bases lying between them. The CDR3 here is CATSDPLGGRSTDTQYF. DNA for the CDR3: TGTGCCACCAGTGACCCCTTAGGCGGGCGGAGCACAGATACGCAGTATTTT.

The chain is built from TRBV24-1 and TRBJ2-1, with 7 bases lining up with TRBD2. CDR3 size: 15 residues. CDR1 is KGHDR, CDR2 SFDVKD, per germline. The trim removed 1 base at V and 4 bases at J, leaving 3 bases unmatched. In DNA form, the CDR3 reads TGTGCCACCAGTGATTTCAAACTAGCGTACAATGAGCAGTTCTTC. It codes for CATSDFKLAYNEQFF.

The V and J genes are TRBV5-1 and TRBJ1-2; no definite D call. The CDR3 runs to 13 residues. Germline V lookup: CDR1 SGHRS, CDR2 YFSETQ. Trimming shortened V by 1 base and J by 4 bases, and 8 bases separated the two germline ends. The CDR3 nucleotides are TGCGCCAGCAGCTTGACGTCTACCTATGGCTACACCTTC. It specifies CASSLTSTYGYTF.

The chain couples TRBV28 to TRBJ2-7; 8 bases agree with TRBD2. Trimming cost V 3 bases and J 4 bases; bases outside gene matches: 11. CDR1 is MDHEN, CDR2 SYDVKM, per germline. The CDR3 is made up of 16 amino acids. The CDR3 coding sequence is TGTGCCAGCAGTTTTCGGACGGGAGGGGCACTTTACGAGCAGTACTTC. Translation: CASSFRTGGALYEQYF. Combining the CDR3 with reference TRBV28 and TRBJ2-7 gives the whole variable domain DVKVTQSSRYLVKRTGEKVFLECVQDMDHENMFWYRQDPGLGLRLIYFSYDVKMKEKGDIPEGYSVSREKKERFSLILESASTNQTSMYLCASSFRTGGALYEQYFGPGTRLTVT.

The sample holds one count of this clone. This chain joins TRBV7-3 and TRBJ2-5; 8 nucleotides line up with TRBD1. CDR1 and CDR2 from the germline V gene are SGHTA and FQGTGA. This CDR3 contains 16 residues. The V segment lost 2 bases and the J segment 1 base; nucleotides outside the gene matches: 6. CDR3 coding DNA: TGTGCCAGCAGCTTATGGGGACAGGAGATCCAAGAGACCCAGTACTTC. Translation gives CASSLWGQEIQETQYF.

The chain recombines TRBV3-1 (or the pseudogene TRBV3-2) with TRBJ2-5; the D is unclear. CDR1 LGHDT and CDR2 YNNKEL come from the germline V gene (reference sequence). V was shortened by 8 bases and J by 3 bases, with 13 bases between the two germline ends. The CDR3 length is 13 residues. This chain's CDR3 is CASLQGAEETQYF. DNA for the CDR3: TGTGCCAGCTTACAAGGAGCAGAAGAGACCCAGTACTTC.

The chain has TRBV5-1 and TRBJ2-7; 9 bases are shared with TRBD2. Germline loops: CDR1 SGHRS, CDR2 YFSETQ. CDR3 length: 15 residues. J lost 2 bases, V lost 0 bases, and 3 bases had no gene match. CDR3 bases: TGCGCCAGCAGCTTGGTTGGGACTAGCCCCTACGAGCAGTACTTC. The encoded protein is CASSLVGTSPYEQYF.

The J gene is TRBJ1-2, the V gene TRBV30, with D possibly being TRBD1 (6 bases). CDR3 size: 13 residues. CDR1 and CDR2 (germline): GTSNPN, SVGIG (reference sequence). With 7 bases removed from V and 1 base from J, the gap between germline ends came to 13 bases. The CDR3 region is CASTGISNYGYTF. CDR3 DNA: TGTGCCTCCACAGGGATAAGTAACTATGGCTACACCTTC.

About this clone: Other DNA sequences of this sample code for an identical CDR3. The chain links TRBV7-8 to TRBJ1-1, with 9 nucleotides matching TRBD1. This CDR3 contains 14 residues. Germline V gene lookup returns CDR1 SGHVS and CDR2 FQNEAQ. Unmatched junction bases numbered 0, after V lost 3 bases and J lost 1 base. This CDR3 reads CASSLGQGNTEAFF. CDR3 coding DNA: TGTGCCAGCAGCTTGGGACAGGGGAACACTGAAGCTTTCTTT.

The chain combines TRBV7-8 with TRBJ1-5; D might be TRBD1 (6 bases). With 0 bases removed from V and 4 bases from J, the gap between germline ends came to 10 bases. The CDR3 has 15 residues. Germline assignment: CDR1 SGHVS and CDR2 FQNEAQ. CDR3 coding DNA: TGTGCCAGCAGCTTAGCGATGCAGGGGAATCAGCCCCAGCATTTT. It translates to CASSLAMQGNQPQHF.

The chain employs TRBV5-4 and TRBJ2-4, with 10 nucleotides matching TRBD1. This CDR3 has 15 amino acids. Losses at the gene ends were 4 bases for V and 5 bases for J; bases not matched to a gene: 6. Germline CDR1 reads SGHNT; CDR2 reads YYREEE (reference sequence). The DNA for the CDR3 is TGTGCCAGCAGCCGCGCCGGGACAGGGGAAAACATTCAGTACTTC. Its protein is CASSRAGTGENIQYF.